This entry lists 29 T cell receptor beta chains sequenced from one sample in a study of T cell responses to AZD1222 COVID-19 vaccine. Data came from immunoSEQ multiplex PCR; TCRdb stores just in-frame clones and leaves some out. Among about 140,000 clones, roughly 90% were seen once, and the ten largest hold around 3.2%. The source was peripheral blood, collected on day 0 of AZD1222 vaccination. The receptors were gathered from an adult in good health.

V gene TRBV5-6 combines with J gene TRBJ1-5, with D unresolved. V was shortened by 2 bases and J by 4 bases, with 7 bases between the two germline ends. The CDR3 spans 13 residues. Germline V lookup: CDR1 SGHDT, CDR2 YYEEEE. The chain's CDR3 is CASSFGENQPQHF. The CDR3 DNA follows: TGTGCCAGCAGCTTCGGGGAGAATCAGCCCCAGCATTTT.

CDR3: CASSYGKNTEAFF. The CDR3, as DNA: TGTGCCAGCAGTTACGGGAAGAACACTGAAGCTTTCTTT. The V gene is TRBV6-5, the J gene TRBJ1-1; no clear D. Germline V CDR1 and CDR2: MNHEY, SVGAGI. Trimming pared 2 bases from V and 1 base from J, leaving 5 bases between. There are 13 residues in the CDR3.

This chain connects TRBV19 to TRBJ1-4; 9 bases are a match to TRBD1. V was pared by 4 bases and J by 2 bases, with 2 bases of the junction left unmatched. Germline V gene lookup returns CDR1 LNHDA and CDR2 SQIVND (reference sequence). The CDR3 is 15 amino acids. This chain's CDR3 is CASSRGQGTNEKLFF. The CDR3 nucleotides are TGTGCCAGTAGTAGGGGACAGGGCACTAATGAAAAACTGTTTTTT. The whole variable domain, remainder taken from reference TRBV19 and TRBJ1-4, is DGGITQSPKYLFRKEGQNVTLSCEQNLNHDAMYWYRQDPGQGLRLIYYSQIVNDFQKGDIAEGYSVSREKKESFPLTVTSAQKNPTAFYLCASSRGQGTNEKLFFGSGTQLSVL.

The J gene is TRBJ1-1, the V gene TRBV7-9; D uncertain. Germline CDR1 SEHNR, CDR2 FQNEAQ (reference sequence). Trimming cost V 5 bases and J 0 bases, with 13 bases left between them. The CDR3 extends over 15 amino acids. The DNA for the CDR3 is TGTGCCAGCAGCGCTCCAGATTTTATGAACACTGAAGCTTTCTTT. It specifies CASSAPDFMNTEAFF.

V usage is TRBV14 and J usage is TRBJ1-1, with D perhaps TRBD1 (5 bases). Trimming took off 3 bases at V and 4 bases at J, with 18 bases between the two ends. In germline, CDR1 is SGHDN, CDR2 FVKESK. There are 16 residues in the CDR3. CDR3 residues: CASSQEESRAVTEAFF. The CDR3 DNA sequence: TGTGCCAGCAGCCAGGAAGAAAGCAGGGCGGTCACTGAAGCTTTCTTT.

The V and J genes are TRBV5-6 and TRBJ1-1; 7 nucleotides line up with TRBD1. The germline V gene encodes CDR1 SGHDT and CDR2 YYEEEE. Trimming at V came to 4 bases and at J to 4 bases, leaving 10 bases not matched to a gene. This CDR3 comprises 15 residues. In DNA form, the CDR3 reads TGTGCCAGCAGCATAAGAACAGGGGTCGCCACTGAAGCTTTCTTT. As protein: CASSIRTGVATEAFF. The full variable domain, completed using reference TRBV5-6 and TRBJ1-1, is DAGVTQSPTHLIKTRGQQVTLRCSPKSGHDTVSWYQQALGQGPQFIFQYYEEEERQRGNFPDRFSGHQFPNYSSELNVNALLLGDSALYLCASSIRTGVATEAFFGQGTRLTVV.

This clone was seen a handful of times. CDR3 sequence (DNA): TGTGCCAGCAGCTTGGGACTAGCGGGATTAGAGACCCAGTACTTC. It encodes CASSLGLAGLETQYF. The rearrangement uses TRBV5-4 and TRBJ2-5; 11 bases match TRBD2. V shed 0 bases and J 4 bases; nucleotides not matched to a gene: 2. From germline, CDR1 is SGHNT and CDR2 YYREEE (reference sequence). The CDR3 extends over 15 amino acids.

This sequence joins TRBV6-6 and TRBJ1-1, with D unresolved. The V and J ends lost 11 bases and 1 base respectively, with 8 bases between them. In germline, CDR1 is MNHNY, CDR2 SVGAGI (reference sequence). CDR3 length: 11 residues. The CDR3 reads CAARRNTEAFF. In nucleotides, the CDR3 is TGTGCCGCTAGGCGGAACACTGAAGCTTTCTTT.

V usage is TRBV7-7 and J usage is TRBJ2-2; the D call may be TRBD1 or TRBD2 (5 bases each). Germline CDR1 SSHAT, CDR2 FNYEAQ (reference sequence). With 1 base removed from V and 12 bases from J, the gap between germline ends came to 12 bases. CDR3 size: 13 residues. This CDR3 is CASSLDRDEKLFF. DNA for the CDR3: TGTGCCAGCAGCTTAGACCGGGACGAAAAGCTGTTTTTT.

CDR3 region: CASTRRLIYEQYF. CDR3 DNA sequence: TGTGCCAGCACTCGAAGACTTATCTACGAGCAGTACTTC. The genes are TRBV12-3 or TRBV12-4 and TRBJ2-7; no reliable D call. The length of the CDR3 is 13 residues. V lost 7 bases and J lost 3, with 13 bases in between.

For the CDR3, the DNA is TGTGCCAGCAGCTTAGACAGGGGATTGGGCTATGGCTACACCTTC. Its protein is CASSLDRGLGYGYTF. The rearrangement uses TRBV27 and TRBJ1-2; 8 bases fit TRBD1. Germline CDR1 MNHEY, CDR2 SMNVEV (reference sequence). With 6 bases clipped from V and 4 bases from J, the junction kept 10 bases outside the gene matches. The CDR3 is 15 residues long.

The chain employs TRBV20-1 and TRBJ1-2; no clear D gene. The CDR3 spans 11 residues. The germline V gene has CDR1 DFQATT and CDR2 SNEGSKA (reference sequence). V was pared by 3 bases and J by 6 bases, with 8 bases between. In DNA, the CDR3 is TGCAGTGCTAGTGAGGAAAATGGCTACACCTTC. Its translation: CSASEENGYTF.

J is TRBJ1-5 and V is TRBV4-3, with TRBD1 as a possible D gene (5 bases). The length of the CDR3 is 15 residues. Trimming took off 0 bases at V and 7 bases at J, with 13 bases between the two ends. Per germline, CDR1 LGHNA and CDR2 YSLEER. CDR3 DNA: TGCGCCAGCAGCCAAGATTTGGGGGGTCACCAGCCCCAGCATTTT. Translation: CASSQDLGGHQPQHF.

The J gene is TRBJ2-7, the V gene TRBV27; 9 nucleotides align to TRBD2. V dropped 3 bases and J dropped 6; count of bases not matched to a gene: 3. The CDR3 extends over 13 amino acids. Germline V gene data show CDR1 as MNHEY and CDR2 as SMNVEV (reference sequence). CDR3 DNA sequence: TGTGCCAGCAGTTTTAGCGGGAGTGCCGAGCAGTACTTC. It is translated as CASSFSGSAEQYF.

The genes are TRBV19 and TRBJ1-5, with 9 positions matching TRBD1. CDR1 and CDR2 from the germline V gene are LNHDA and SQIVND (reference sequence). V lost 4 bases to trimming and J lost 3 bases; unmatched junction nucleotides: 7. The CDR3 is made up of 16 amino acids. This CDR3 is CASSTLGQGYNQPQHF. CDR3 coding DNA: TGTGCCAGTAGTACCCTGGGACAGGGATACAATCAGCCCCAGCATTTT.

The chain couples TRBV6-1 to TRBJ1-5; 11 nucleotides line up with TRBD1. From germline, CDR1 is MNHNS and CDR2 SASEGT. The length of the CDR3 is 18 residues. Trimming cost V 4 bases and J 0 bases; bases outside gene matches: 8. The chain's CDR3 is CASSVTGQGVGSNQPQHF. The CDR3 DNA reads TGTGCCAGCAGTGTTACGGGACAGGGGGTTGGTAGCAATCAGCCCCAGCATTTT.

The CDR3 is CSVRGLDTEAFF. CDR3 in DNA: TGCAGCGTTCGGGGGCTGGACACTGAAGCTTTCTTT. V usage is TRBV29-1 and J usage is TRBJ1-1; D possibly corresponds to TRBD1 (6 bases). The ends were cut back, 5 bases at V and 3 bases at J, with 10 bases in the middle. The CDR3 has 12 amino acids. Germline lookup yields CDR1 SQVTM and CDR2 ANQGSEA. The variable domain in full, with the rest retrieved from reference TRBV29-1 and TRBJ1-1, is SAVISQKPSRDICQRGTSLTIQCQVDSQVTMMFWYRQQPGQSLTLIATANQGSEATYESGFVIDKFPISRPNLTFSTLTVSNMSPEDSSIYLCSVRGLDTEAFFGQGTRLTVV.

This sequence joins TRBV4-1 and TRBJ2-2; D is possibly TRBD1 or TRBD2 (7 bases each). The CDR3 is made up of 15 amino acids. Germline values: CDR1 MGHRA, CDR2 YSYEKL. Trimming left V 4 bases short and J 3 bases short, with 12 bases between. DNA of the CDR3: TGCGCCAGCAGCCCGACAGGGAGGGACACCGGGGAGCTGTTTTTT. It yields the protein CASSPTGRDTGELFF.

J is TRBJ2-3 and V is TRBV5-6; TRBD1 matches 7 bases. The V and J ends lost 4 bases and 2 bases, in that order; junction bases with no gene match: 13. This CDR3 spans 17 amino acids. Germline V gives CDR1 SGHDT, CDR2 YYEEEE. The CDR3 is CASSRRQGPTSTDTQYF. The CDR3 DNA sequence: TGTGCCAGCAGCAGAAGACAGGGCCCAACCTCCACAGATACGCAGTATTTT.

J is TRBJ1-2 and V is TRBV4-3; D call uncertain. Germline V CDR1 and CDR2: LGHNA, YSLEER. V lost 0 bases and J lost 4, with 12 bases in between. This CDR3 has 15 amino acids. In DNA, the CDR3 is TGCGCCAGCAGCCAAGATTACGAGGTTGGCTATGGCTACACCTTC. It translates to CASSQDYEVGYGYTF.

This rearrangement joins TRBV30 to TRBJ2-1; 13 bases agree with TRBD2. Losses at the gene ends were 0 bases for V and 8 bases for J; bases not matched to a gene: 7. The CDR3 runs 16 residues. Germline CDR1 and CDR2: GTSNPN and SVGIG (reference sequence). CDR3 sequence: CAWSVLLAGGPYEQFF. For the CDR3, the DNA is TGTGCCTGGAGTGTGCTACTAGCGGGAGGGCCCTATGAGCAGTTCTTC.

DNA for the CDR3: TGTGCCACCGGGAGTACAGGGACTTTCTATGGCTACACCTTC. Amino acid sequence: CATGSTGTFYGYTF. The chain is built from TRBV15 and TRBJ1-2; TRBD1 is a possible D gene (6 bases). V shed 8 bases and J shed 4 bases, with 17 bases lying between them. The CDR3 is 14 residues long. Germline CDR1 reads LNHNV; CDR2 reads YYDKDF (reference sequence).

This chain's CDR3 is CATSDSRTGRQPQHF. The CDR3 region has the DNA TGTGCCACCAGTGATTCAAGGACAGGGCGCCAGCCCCAGCATTTT. This chain joins TRBV24-1 and TRBJ1-5; 8 bases fit TRBD1. CDR3 length: 15 amino acids. CDR1 is KGHDR and CDR2 is SFDVKD in the germline V gene. After removal of 2 bases from V and 7 bases from J, the junction contained 6 bases not matched to a gene.

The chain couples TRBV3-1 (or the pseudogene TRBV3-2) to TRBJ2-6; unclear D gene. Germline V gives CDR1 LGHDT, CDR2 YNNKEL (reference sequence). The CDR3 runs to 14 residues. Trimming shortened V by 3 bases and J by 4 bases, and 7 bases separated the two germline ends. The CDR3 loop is CASSQSLGANVLTF. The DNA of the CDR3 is TGTGCCAGCAGCCAGTCCCTCGGGGCCAACGTCCTGACTTTC.

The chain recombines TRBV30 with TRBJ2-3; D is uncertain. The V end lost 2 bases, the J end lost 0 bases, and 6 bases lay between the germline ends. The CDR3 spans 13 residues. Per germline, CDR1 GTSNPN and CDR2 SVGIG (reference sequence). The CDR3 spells CAWSPPSTDTQYF. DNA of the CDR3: TGTGCCTGGAGTCCCCCTAGCACAGATACGCAGTATTTT. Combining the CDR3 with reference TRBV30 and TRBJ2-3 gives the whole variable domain SQTIHQWPATLVQPVGSPLSLECTVEGTSNPNLYWYRQAAGRGLQLLFYSVGIGQISSEVPQNLSASRPQDRQFILSSKKLLLSDSGFYLCAWSPPSTDTQYFGPGTRLTVL.

This CDR3 is CASSYSQGGNTIYF. The CDR3 nucleotides read TGTGCCAGCAGTTACTCCCAGGGTGGGAACACCATATATTTT. The chain recombines TRBV6-6 with TRBJ1-3, with D possibly being TRBD1 (5 bases). The V end was cut by 0 bases, the J end by 7 bases, with 10 bases between. This CDR3 is 14 amino acids long. Germline V gene sequence: CDR1 MNHNY, CDR2 SVGAGI (reference sequence).

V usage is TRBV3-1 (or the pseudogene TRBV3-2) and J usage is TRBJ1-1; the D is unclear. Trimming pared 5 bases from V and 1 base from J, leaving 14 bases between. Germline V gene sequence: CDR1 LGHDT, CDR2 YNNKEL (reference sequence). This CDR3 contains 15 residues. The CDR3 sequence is CASSELLGSNTEAFF. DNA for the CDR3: TGTGCCAGCAGCGAGTTGCTCGGTTCGAACACTGAAGCTTTCTTT.

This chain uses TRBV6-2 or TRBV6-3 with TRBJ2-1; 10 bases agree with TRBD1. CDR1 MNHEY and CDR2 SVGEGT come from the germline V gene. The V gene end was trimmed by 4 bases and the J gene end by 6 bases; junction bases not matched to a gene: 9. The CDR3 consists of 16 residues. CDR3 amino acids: CASSWVPGQGRNEQFF. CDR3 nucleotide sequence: TGTGCCAGCAGTTGGGTCCCGGGACAGGGGCGCAATGAGCAGTTCTTC.

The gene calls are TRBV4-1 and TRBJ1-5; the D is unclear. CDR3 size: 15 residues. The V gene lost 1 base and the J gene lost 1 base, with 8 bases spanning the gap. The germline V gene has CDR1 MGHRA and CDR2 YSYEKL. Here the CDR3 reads CASSQVMGSNQPQHF. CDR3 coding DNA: TGCGCCAGCAGCCAAGTTATGGGGAGCAATCAGCCCCAGCATTTT.